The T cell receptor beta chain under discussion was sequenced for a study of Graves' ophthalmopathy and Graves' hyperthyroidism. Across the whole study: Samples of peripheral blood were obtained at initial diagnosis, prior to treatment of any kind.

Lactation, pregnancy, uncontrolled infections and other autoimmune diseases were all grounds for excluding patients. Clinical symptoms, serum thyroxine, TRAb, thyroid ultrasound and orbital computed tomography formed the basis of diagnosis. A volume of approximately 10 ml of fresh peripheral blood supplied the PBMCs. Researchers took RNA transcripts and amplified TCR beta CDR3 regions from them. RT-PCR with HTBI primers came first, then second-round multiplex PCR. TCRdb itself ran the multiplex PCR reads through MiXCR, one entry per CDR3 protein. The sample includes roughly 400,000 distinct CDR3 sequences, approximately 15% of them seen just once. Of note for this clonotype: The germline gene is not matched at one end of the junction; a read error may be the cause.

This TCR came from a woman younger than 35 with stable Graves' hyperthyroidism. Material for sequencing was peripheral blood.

This chain's CDR3 is CASSPLAGGKNSGDLFF. The CDR3 DNA is TGTGCCAGCAGCCCTCTAGCGGGGGGGAAGAACTCCGGGGATCTGTTTTTT. V usage is TRBV12-3 or TRBV12-4 and J usage is TRBJ2-2; 12 positions agree with TRBD2. There are 17 residues in the CDR3.